This T cell receptor beta chain was identified during a study of T cells in Graves' hyperthyroidism and ophthalmopathy. Whole-study findings and limits: Among clonotypes expanded in thyroid above 0.001, most were also found in blood.

This clonotype was picked up many times. As yet, its antigen is unknown. Isolation of PBMCs was performed on approximately 10 ml fresh peripheral blood. Germline CDR1 MNHEY, CDR2 SVGAGI. The CDR3 length is 13 residues. V was trimmed by 4 bases and J by 8 bases, leaving 15 bases between them. RNA transcripts provided the source from which TCR beta CDR3 regions were amplified. HTBI primers drove first-round RT-PCR of the TCR CDR3. TCRdb analysed the multiplex PCR reads with MiXCR anew, one entry per CDR3 protein. The sample includes fewer than 750,000 distinct CDR3 sequences, roughly 14% of them seen just once.

This chain uses TRBV6-5 with TRBJ2-7; D may match TRBD1 or TRBD2 (5 bases each). The receptor's source is a woman aged 40 to 49 with Graves' ophthalmopathy. The sequenced material came from blood. The CDR3 spells CASSSPGPQKQYF. Here the CDR3 DNA reads TGTGCCAGCAGTTCGCCGGGGCCCCAGAAGCAGTACTTC.